Detailed here is one T cell receptor beta chain. The antigen remains undetermined. These data belong to a study of a mutant IDH1 vaccine in newly diagnosed glioma. About the study: Initiation of the vaccine course occurred 4-6 weeks after radiotherapy alone, or alongside temozolomide cycles.

This CDR3 comprises 15 residues. The germline gives CDR1 MDHEN, CDR2 SYDVKM. V gave up 1 base and J gave up 7 bases, with 14 bases separating them. Assay: immunoSEQ multiplex PCR; the TCRdb copy retains only in-frame clones and omits some. The repertoire has about 64,000 clones, 60% to 75% of them found once; the top ten carry 4.5% to 5%. Time point defined: week 35, safety follow-up. Every single dose of the vaccine, 300 ug of mutant IDH1 20-mer peptide, came with topical imiquimod. The chain combines TRBV28 with TRBJ1-5; unclear D gene. Sample: PBMCs, taken from a glioma patient whose treatment included an IDH1 peptide vaccine. This clonotype was sampled from a man aged 45 to 65 with glioma. The CDR3 region has the DNA TGTGCCAGCAGTTTATCCCGCTCGGGTCGGCAGCCCCAGCATTTT. It translates to CASSLSRSGRQPQHF.